This entry lists 12 T cell receptor beta chains sequenced from one sample in a study of cytomegalovirus exposure and HLA in healthy donors. With 60 Vbeta and 13 Jbeta primers, the PCR was carried out. The repertoire was sequenced with immunoSEQ multiplex PCR; TCRdb's copy has only in-frame clones and lacks some. The data contain approximately 130,000 clones, 60% to 85% of them singletons. Sequencing was done on a sample of PBMCs. The source of these receptors is a man aged 30-40 years in good health and CMV-seronegative.

This clone was observed once. The genes are TRBV6-5 and TRBJ2-1; D is unresolved. CDR3 length equals 16 residues. V was cut by 0 bases and J by 3 bases, with 12 bases left in between. Germline V lookup: CDR1 MNHEY, CDR2 SVGAGI. The CDR3 nucleotides read TGTGCCAGCAGTTACTCGTTGCAGGTCCACTACAATGAGCAGTTCTTC. It yields the protein CASSYSLQVHYNEQFF.

The CDR3 sequence is CSALDSDYGYTF. CDR3 bases: TGCAGCGCCCTGGACAGCGACTATGGCTACACCTTC. J is TRBJ1-2 and V is TRBV29-1, with D perhaps TRBD1 (6 bases). The CDR3 covers 12 residues. V gave up 7 bases and J gave up 3 bases, with 12 bases separating them. Germline assignment: CDR1 SQVTM and CDR2 ANQGSEA.

This sequence joins TRBV25-1 and TRBJ2-5; 7 bases match TRBD2. Germline CDR1 reads MGHDK; CDR2 reads SYGVNS. The CDR3 spans 14 residues. V lost 4 bases to trimming and J lost 1 base; unmatched junction nucleotides: 3. The CDR3 DNA follows: TGTGCCAGCAGTGGGAGCGGGATCCAAGAGACCCAGTACTTC. Translating gives CASSGSGIQETQYF.

This clone has a handful of counts. The rearrangement joins TRBV5-1 to TRBJ1-4; 9 nucleotides align to TRBD1. V shed 2 bases and J 0 bases; nucleotides not matched to a gene: 5. Germline-derived CDR1 and CDR2 are SGHRS and YFSETQ. The CDR3 length is 17 residues. The CDR3 nucleotides read TGCGCCAGCAGCTTTGGACAGGGGCCCGCAACTAATGAAAAACTGTTTTTT. Amino acid sequence: CASSFGQGPATNEKLFF.

This chain links TRBV28 with TRBJ1-5; 10 bases line up with TRBD1. Germline CDR1 and CDR2: MDHEN and SYDVKM. The CDR3 spans 16 residues. Unmatched junction bases numbered 8, after V lost 5 bases and J lost 4 bases. CDR3 nucleotide sequence: TGTGCCAGCAGTCGAATCTGGACAGGGGGAAATCAGCCCCAGCATTTT. Translating it yields CASSRIWTGGNQPQHF.

The chain has TRBV28 and TRBJ1-2; 8 bases line up with TRBD1. Germline lookup yields CDR1 MDHEN and CDR2 SYDVKM. V lost 11 bases, J lost 2 bases, and 7 bases stayed unmatched. CDR3 length: 13 amino acids. CDR3 DNA sequence: TGTGCCGGTTCAGGGGGCCAGAACTATGGCTACACCTTC. As protein: CAGSGGQNYGYTF.

This chain joins TRBV10-3 and TRBJ1-2; TRBD1 agrees at 9 bases. Trimming took 4 bases from V and 6 from J; bases not matched to a gene: 6. The length of the CDR3 is 14 residues. The V gene's germline CDR1 is ENHRY and CDR2 SYGVKD. In DNA, the CDR3 is TGTGCCATCAGTGGAAGGGGACAGGGAAATGGCTACACCTTC. Residues: CAISGRGQGNGYTF.

The V and J genes are TRBV30 and TRBJ1-6; the D is unclear. This CDR3 region has 13 residues. Germline assignment: CDR1 GTSNPN and CDR2 SVGIG (reference sequence). Here the CDR3 reads CASTENGNSPLHF. In nucleotides, the CDR3 is TGTGCTTCAACCGAAAACGGGAATTCACCCCTCCACTTT.

Only a few counts were recorded for this clone. The V call is TRBV19, the J call TRBJ1-6, with 7 bases fitting TRBD1. V lost 1 base and J lost 7; bases outside the gene matches: 7. This CDR3 contains 16 residues. In germline, CDR1 is LNHDA, CDR2 SQIVND (reference sequence). The CDR3 loop reads CASSIVGTGANSPLHF. CDR3 in DNA: TGTGCCAGTAGTATAGTAGGTACAGGGGCGAATTCACCCCTCCACTTT.

V and J are TRBV13 and TRBJ1-1; D possibly corresponds to TRBD1 (5 bases). The V end lost 5 bases, the J end lost 3 bases, and 13 bases lay between the germline ends. CDR1 is PRHDT and CDR2 is FYEKMQ in the germline V gene (reference sequence). The CDR3 extends over 14 amino acids. The CDR3 is CASSPSQGYTEAFF. CDR3 sequence (DNA): TGTGCCAGCAGCCCAAGCCAGGGATACACTGAAGCTTTCTTT.

Worth noting for this clone: No conserved phenylalanine or tryptophan ends this CDR3, so it is likely a read error. The chain couples TRBV30 to TRBJ1-2, with TRBD1 identical over 7 bases. Germline V CDR1 and CDR2: GTSNPN, SVGIG (reference sequence). The V segment lost 5 bases and the J segment 10 bases; nucleotides outside the gene matches: 7. CDR3 size: 11 residues. The CDR3 region has the DNA TGTGCCTGGGGAGGAGGGGGCCACTACACCGTC. Encoded protein: CAWGGGGHYTV.

This clone was detected only once. The gene calls are TRBV6-1 and TRBJ1-1; 11 nucleotides line up with TRBD1. There are 15 residues in the CDR3. Germline CDR1 reads MNHNS; CDR2 reads SASEGT. The junction had 15 bases not matched to a gene; V was cut back by 11 bases and J by 7 bases. The CDR3 protein is CAGSRDRGSWSEAFF. The DNA for the CDR3 is TGTGCCGGGTCTCGGGACAGGGGGTCCTGGAGTGAAGCTTTCTTT.